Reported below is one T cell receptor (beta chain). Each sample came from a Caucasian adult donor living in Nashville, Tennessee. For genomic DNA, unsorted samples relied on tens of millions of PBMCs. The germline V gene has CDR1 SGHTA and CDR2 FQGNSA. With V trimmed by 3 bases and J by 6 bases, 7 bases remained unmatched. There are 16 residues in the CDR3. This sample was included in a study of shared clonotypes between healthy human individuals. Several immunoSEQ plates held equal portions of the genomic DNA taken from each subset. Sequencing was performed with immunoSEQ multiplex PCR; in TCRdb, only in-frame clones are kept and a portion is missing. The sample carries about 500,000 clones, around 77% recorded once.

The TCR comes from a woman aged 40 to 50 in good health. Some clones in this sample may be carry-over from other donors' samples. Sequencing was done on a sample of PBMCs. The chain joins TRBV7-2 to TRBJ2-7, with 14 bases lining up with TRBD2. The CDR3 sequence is CASSFISGLAGGEQYF. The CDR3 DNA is TGTGCCAGCAGCTTTATCTCCGGACTAGCGGGAGGCGAGCAGTACTTC.